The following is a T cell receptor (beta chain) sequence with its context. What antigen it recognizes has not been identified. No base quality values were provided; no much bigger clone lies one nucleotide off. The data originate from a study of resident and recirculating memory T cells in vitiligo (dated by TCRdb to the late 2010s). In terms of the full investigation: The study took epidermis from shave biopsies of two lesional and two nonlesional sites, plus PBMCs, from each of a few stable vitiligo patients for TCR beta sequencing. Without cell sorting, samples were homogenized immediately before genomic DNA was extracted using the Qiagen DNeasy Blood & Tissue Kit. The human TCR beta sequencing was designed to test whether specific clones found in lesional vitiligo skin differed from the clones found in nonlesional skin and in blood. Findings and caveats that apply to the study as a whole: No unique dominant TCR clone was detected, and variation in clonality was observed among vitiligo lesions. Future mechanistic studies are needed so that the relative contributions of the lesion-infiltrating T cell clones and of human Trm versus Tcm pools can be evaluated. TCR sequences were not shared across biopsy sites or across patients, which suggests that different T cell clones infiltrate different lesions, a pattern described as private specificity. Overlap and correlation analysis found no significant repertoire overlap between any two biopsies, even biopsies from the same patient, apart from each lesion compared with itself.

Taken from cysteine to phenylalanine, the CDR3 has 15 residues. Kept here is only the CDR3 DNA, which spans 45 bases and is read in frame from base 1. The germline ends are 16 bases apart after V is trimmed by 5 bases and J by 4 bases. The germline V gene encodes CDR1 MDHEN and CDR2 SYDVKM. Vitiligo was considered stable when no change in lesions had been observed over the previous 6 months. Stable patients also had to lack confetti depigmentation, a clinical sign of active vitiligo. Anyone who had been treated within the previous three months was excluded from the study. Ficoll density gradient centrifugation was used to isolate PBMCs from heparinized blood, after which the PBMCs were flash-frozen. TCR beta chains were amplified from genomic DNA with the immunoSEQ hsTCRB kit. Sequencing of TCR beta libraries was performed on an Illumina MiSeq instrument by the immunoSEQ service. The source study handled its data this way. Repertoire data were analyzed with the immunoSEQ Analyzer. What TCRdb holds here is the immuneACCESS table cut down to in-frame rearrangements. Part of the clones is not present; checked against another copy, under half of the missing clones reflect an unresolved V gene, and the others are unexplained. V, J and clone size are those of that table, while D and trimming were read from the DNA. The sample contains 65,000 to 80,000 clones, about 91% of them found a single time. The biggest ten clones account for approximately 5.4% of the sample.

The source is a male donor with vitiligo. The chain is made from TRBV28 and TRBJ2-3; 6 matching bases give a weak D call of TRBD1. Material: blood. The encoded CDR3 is CASSQSQGSADTQYF. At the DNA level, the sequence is TGTGCCAGCAGTCAATCACAGGGTTCGGCAGATACGCAGTATTTT.